These 14 T cell receptor beta chains were sequenced from one sample in a study of blood T cell repertoires in COVID-19 (TCRdb year 2020). Libraries were constructed by the immunoSEQ multiplex PCR assay. This is the immuneACCESS table as TCRdb keeps it, with only in-frame sequences that have V and J called. A part of the clones is gone; compared with another copy, unresolved V genes explain less than half, and the rest is unexplained. Across this sample there are 120,000 to 150,000 clones, with roughly nine tenths seen only once. The ten largest clones add up to around 1.6% of the sample. Material: peripheral blood. Receptor source: a human donor in a cohort sampled during active COVID-19.

The genes are TRBV7-9 and TRBJ2-7; D uncertain. The V end was cut by 2 bases, the J end by 4 bases, with 3 bases between. This CDR3 comprises 11 residues. Germline-derived CDR1 and CDR2 are SEHNR and FQNEAQ (reference sequence). CDR3 nucleotide sequence: TGTGCCAGCAGCTTACGTTACGAGCAGTACTTC. It encodes CASSLRYEQYF.

The V gene is TRBV11-2, the J gene TRBJ1-1; 7 bases line up with TRBD1. Germline trimming cut 1 base from V and 5 bases from J; bases unmatched to any gene: 4. Germline V gene lookup returns CDR1 SGHAT and CDR2 FQNNGV. CDR3 length: 14 amino acids. The CDR3 DNA reads TGTGCCAGCAGCTTAGCAGGGACAGAAACTGAAGCTTTCTTT. This codes for CASSLAGTETEAFF.

The J gene is TRBJ1-1, the V gene TRBV4-1; 8 bases fit TRBD1. The CDR3 sequence is 15 residues long. CDR1 is MGHRA and CDR2 is YSYEKL in the germline V gene. V trimming: 8 bases; J trimming: 6 bases; junction bases outside the gene matches: 14. The CDR3 is CASSNIGQGKAEAFF. The CDR3 coding sequence is TGCGCCAGCTCTAATATTGGACAGGGTAAGGCTGAAGCTTTCTTT.

The chain employs TRBV15 and TRBJ2-3; 11 nucleotides line up with TRBD2. V lost 0 bases and J lost 4; bases outside the gene matches: 6. This CDR3 has 17 amino acids. Germline V lookup: CDR1 LNHNV, CDR2 YYDKDF (reference sequence). The CDR3 DNA reads as TGTGCCACCAGCAGAGAGTCCGTAGCGGGGGGGGCAGATACGCAGTATTTT. Its translation: CATSRESVAGGADTQYF.

The rearrangement uses TRBV2 and TRBJ1-5, with D unclear. The V end lost 5 bases, the J end lost 8 bases, and 13 bases lay between the germline ends. Germline-derived CDR1 and CDR2 are SNHLY and FYNNEI. This CDR3 spans 13 amino acids. The CDR3 reads CASSLEGFEPQHF. The CDR3 nucleotides are TGTGCCAGCAGTCTCGAGGGTTTTGAGCCCCAGCATTTT. The whole variable domain, filled in from reference TRBV2 and TRBJ1-5, reads EPEVTQTPSHQVTQMGQEVILRCVPISNHLYFYWYRQILGQKVEFLVSFYNNEISEKSEIFDDQFSVERPDGSNFTLKIRSTKLEDSAMYFCASSLEGFEPQHFGDGTRLSIL.

The chain combines TRBV11-2 with TRBJ1-2; 7 nucleotides agree with TRBD1. Trimming cost V 2 bases and J 4 bases; bases outside gene matches: 10. This CDR3 region has 16 residues. Germline CDR1 is SGHAT and CDR2 is FQNNGV. The CDR3 protein is CASSLTPTGMIYGYTF. In DNA, the CDR3 is TGTGCCAGCAGCTTAACACCGACAGGGATGATCTATGGCTACACCTTC.

This clone occurred once. The rearrangement joins TRBV10-1 to TRBJ2-3; D unclear. CDR3 length: 17 amino acids. Germline V CDR1 and CDR2: WNHNN, SYGVQD (reference sequence). With 0 bases removed from V and 0 bases from J, the gap between germline ends came to 13 bases. The CDR3 coding sequence is TGCGCCAGCAGTGAGTCGGCGACTGGTACTAGCACAGATACGCAGTATTTT. Its protein product is CASSESATGTSTDTQYF.

This clone has a single count. CDR3 sequence reads: CASSYPPGLASRELFF. CDR3 bases: TGTGCCAGCAGTTATCCACCGGGACTAGCTTCCAGGGAGCTGTTTTTT. This rearrangement joins TRBV6-6 to TRBJ2-2, with 9 bases aligning to TRBD2. The CDR3 sequence is 16 residues long. With 3 bases clipped from V and 9 bases from J, the junction kept 11 bases outside the gene matches. The germline V gene encodes CDR1 MNHNY and CDR2 SVGAGI (reference sequence).

V is TRBV5-1 and J is TRBJ2-5; D possibly corresponds to TRBD1 (6 bases). The CDR3 extends over 14 amino acids. Trimming removed 4 bases from V and 1 base from J, with 11 bases in between. Germline V gene sequence: CDR1 SGHRS, CDR2 YFSETQ. In DNA, the CDR3 is TGCGCCAGCAGCCCCCGGACAGCCCAAGAGACCCAGTACTTC. It codes for CASSPRTAQETQYF.

The rearrangement uses TRBV6-5 and TRBJ2-1; 8 nucleotides agree with TRBD1. The germline CDR1 and CDR2 sequences are MNHEY and SVGAGI. The CDR3 is 15 amino acids. V lost 1 base to trimming and J lost 7 bases; unmatched junction nucleotides: 6. The CDR3 region is CASSYFQTGVNEQFF. The CDR3 nucleotides are TGTGCCAGCAGTTACTTTCAGACAGGGGTTAATGAGCAGTTCTTC.

CDR3 in DNA: TGTGCCAGCAGTTACGGGAGGGGGAAGAACGAGCAGTACTTC. Translating it yields CASSYGRGKNEQYF. The J gene is TRBJ2-7, the V gene TRBV6-5, with D maybe TRBD2 (7 bases). The CDR3 covers 14 residues. Germline assignment: CDR1 MNHEY and CDR2 SVGAGI. Trimming pared 2 bases from V and 5 bases from J, leaving 13 bases between.

This rearrangement joins TRBV6-5 to TRBJ1-1; possibly TRBD1 for D (6 bases). In germline, CDR1 is MNHEY, CDR2 SVGAGI. Deletions cut 8 bases from V and 4 bases from J, with 14 bases between. The CDR3 consists of 13 residues. DNA for the CDR3: TGTGCCAGCTGGGGGCCCCTGGGCACTGAAGCTTTCTTT. Amino acids: CASWGPLGTEAFF.

The V and J genes are TRBV4-2 and TRBJ2-2, with TRBD1 identical over 9 bases. V was clipped by 4 bases and J by 4 bases; unmatched bases: 4. The germline V gene encodes CDR1 LGHNA and CDR2 YNFKEQ. The CDR3 is made up of 15 amino acids. The CDR3 is CASSRGQGFTGELFF. CDR3 coding DNA: TGTGCCAGCAGCCGGGGACAGGGTTTCACCGGGGAGCTGTTTTTT.

The V call is TRBV3-1 (or the pseudogene TRBV3-2), the J call TRBJ2-1; 8 bases line up with TRBD1. Per the germline V gene, CDR1 is LGHDT and CDR2 is YNNKEL (reference sequence). The trim removed 3 bases at V and 2 bases at J, leaving 6 bases unmatched. The CDR3 spans 16 residues. CDR3 bases: TGTGCCAGCAGCCACGACAGGGGAGGTACCTACAATGAGCAGTTCTTC. It translates to CASSHDRGGTYNEQFF.